What follows are 13 T cell receptor beta chains derived from one specimen sequenced in a study of shared clonotypes between healthy human individuals. This table comes from immunoSEQ multiplex PCR, and its TCRdb copy is limited to in-frame clones, with some not included. This sample carries approximately 1.5 million clones, approximately 98% of them seen once, and the ten largest clones take roughly 0.4%. The sequencing input was naive CD4+ T cells sorted from blood. Regarding subset: CD45RA+ positively selected. The receptors stem from a man aged 30-40 years in good health.

Comment on this clone: Other DNA sequences from this sample encode an identical CDR3 as well. The CDR3 sequence is CASSLEGTGELFF. In DNA, the CDR3 is TGTGCCAGCAGCTTGGAGGGCACCGGGGAGCTGTTTTTT. V is TRBV5-4 and J is TRBJ2-2; D call uncertain. The germline V gene encodes CDR1 SGHNT and CDR2 YYREEE (reference sequence). The CDR3 loop spans 13 amino acids. Trimming took off 0 bases at V and 4 bases at J, with 4 bases between the two ends.

This clone was observed once. The chain couples TRBV30 to TRBJ1-5; D might be TRBD1 (5 bases). This CDR3 comprises 15 residues. V was trimmed by 3 bases and J by 2 bases, leaving 14 bases between them. Germline assignment: CDR1 GTSNPN and CDR2 SVGIG (reference sequence). In DNA form, the CDR3 reads TGTGCCTGGAGCTTTTGGGGGAGAGGCAATCAGCCCCAGCATTTT. As protein: CAWSFWGRGNQPQHF.

The chain employs TRBV2 and TRBJ2-5; no firm D call. With 0 bases removed from V and 1 base from J, the gap between germline ends came to 12 bases. Germline CDR1 is SNHLY and CDR2 is FYNNEI. The CDR3 runs 16 residues. CDR3 nucleotide sequence: TGTGCCAGCAGTGAAGCGGTTTCTCGGAGCCAAGAGACCCAGTACTTC. Amino acids: CASSEAVSRSQETQYF.

This chain uses TRBV7-4 with TRBJ1-5; a possible D gene is TRBD1 (5 bases). CDR3 size: 16 residues. Germline V gene lookup returns CDR1 SGHVT and CDR2 SQSDAQ. Trimming left V 4 bases short and J 12 bases short, with 25 bases between. CDR3 protein: CASSWVEDESIQGQHF. DNA for the CDR3: TGTGCCAGCAGCTGGGTTGAGGACGAGAGTATTCAGGGCCAGCATTTT.

This clone was seen a single time. This chain links TRBV28 with TRBJ2-7; tentatively, D is TRBD2 (6 bases). This CDR3 is 14 amino acids long. Germline CDR1 MDHEN, CDR2 SYDVKM. Trimming stripped 10 bases from V and 1 base from J, with 17 bases between. The CDR3 spells CATRTLALSYEQYF. DNA of the CDR3: TGTGCCACCCGGACGCTAGCGTTGTCCTACGAGCAGTACTTC.

The gene calls are TRBV15 and TRBJ2-2; D ambiguous. This CDR3 is built from 18 residues. Trimming cost V 0 bases and J 4 bases, with 18 bases left between them. Germline V gene sequence: CDR1 LNHNV, CDR2 YYDKDF (reference sequence). The CDR3 bases are TGTGCCACCAGCAGAGATTTCGCGGTTTTGGCAGCCACCGGGGAGCTGTTTTTT. Translated: CATSRDFAVLAATGELFF.

The chain uses TRBV9 and TRBJ2-7; 12 nucleotides align to TRBD1. V trimming: 2 bases; J trimming: 5 bases; junction bases outside the gene matches: 5. The CDR3 is made up of 15 amino acids. Germline assignment: CDR1 SGDLS and CDR2 YYNGEE. In nucleotides, the CDR3 is TGTGCCAGCAGCGTGGGTGGGACAGGGGGCCACGAGCAGTACTTC. Protein product: CASSVGGTGGHEQYF.

The chain recombines TRBV11-2 with TRBJ2-2; D uncertain. The V gene's germline CDR1 is SGHAT and CDR2 FQNNGV. There are 13 residues in the CDR3. V lost 3 bases and J lost 5, with 7 bases in between. CDR3: CASSFSITGELFF. CDR3 bases: TGTGCCAGCAGCTTTAGCATTACCGGGGAGCTGTTTTTT.

This sequence joins TRBV2 and TRBJ1-1; D is ambiguous. In germline, CDR1 is SNHLY, CDR2 FYNNEI. Trimming removed 8 bases from V and 0 bases from J, with 16 bases in between. This CDR3 is 15 amino acids long. The CDR3 region is CASGASFSMNTEAFF. CDR3 nucleotides: TGTGCCAGCGGCGCCAGCTTTTCAATGAACACTGAAGCTTTCTTT.

The J gene is TRBJ2-3, the V gene TRBV5-1; D remains ambiguous. V dropped 0 bases and J dropped 1 base, with 9 bases sitting between them. The germline CDR1 and CDR2 sequences are SGHRS and YFSETQ. This CDR3 spans 15 amino acids. The CDR3 coding sequence is TGCGCCAGCAGCTTGGGGGTTTCGGGCACAGATACGCAGTATTTT. Translation: CASSLGVSGTDTQYF.

This clone came up once. The V call is TRBV15, the J call TRBJ1-2; no clear D. With 1 base removed from V and 9 bases from J, the gap between germline ends came to 12 bases. Germline values: CDR1 LNHNV, CDR2 YYDKDF (reference sequence). The CDR3 runs to 13 residues. The CDR3 loop is CATSRGGRSSYTF. In DNA, the CDR3 is TGTGCCACCAGCAGAGGAGGGCGTTCTAGCTACACCTTC.

The genes are TRBV28 and TRBJ2-5, with D possibly being TRBD1 or TRBD2 (5 bases each). V gave up 6 bases and J gave up 9 bases, with 11 bases separating them. CDR3 size: 11 residues. Per the germline V gene, CDR1 is MDHEN and CDR2 is SYDVKM. The CDR3 here is CASSQPGPQYF. CDR3 DNA sequence: TGTGCCAGCAGCCAGCCGGGACCCCAGTACTTC.

The chain recombines TRBV7-6 with TRBJ2-1, with D tentatively TRBD1 (6 bases). The germline V gene encodes CDR1 SGHVS and CDR2 FNYEAQ. This CDR3 is built from 15 residues. Trimming took off 1 base at V and 6 bases at J, with 13 bases between the two ends. The CDR3 bases are TGTGCCAGCAGCTTAGGCAGGGGTTGGGTCAATGAGCAGTTCTTC. It translates to CASSLGRGWVNEQFF.